This TCR beta chain was recorded in a study of cytomegalovirus exposure and HLA in healthy donors. Findings and caveats of the study: In a later analysis, DRB1 alleles had the most associated TCRs; HLA-C alleles the fewest.

On this clone: Its specificity is unknown.

V was pared by 8 bases and J by 4 bases, with 8 bases of the junction left unmatched. Germline V gives CDR1 MNHNS, CDR2 SASEGT. CDR3 length equals 14 residues. PCR involved 60 Vbeta and 13 Jbeta primers. The repertoire was sequenced with immunoSEQ multiplex PCR; TCRdb's copy has only in-frame clones and lacks some. Of under 130,000 clones listed, roughly 76% are singletons. The sequence came from a man aged 25-40 years in good health and CMV-seropositive. The chain links TRBV6-1 to TRBJ1-1; 9 bases are shared with TRBD1. The material sequenced was PBMCs. The DNA of the CDR3 is TGTGCCAGCGGCAACAGGGGGCGCCTCACTGAAGCTTTCTTT. Its protein is CASGNRGRLTEAFF.